These 20 T cell receptor beta chains came from one sample sequenced in a study of blood T cell repertoires in COVID-19. Sequenced by immunoSEQ multiplex PCR; TCRdb stores in-frame clones only, minus some. This table has some 510,000 clones, over 75% appearing once. The specimen sequenced was PBMCs or T cells enriched from blood (not recorded which). These receptors originate from a middle-aged woman who had recovered from COVID-19.

The chain couples TRBV10-3 to TRBJ2-7; D may be TRBD1 (6 bases). Germline CDR1 ENHRY, CDR2 SYGVKD. The CDR3 contains 15 residues. V was cut by 4 bases and J by 2 bases, with 15 bases left in between. For the CDR3, the DNA is TGTGCCATCAGTGCCCCGGACAGAGGGACCTACGAGCAGTACTTC. Translating it yields CAISAPDRGTYEQYF.

This chain joins TRBV5-1 and TRBJ2-2, with D unclear. The length of the CDR3 is 16 residues. V was trimmed by 1 base and J by 4 bases, leaving 14 bases between them. CDR1 is SGHRS, CDR2 YFSETQ, per germline. The CDR3 region is CASSLSLVLGTGELFF. In nucleotides, the CDR3 is TGCGCCAGCAGCTTGAGTCTAGTACTGGGCACCGGGGAGCTGTTTTTT.

The chain employs TRBV7-2 and TRBJ2-3; D might be TRBD2 (6 bases). The V and J ends lost 3 bases and 0 bases respectively, with 10 bases between them. Germline CDR1 is SGHTA and CDR2 is FQGNSA. This CDR3 has 15 amino acids. As DNA, the CDR3 is TGTGCCAGCAGCTTCAGGCGGGGAAGCACAGATACGCAGTATTTT. As protein: CASSFRRGSTDTQYF.

This clone was observed a few times. The rearrangement links TRBV25-1 to TRBJ2-7; tentative D call: TRBD2 (5 bases). The CDR3 is 13 residues long. Germline loops: CDR1 MGHDK, CDR2 SYGVNS. Trimming took off 6 bases at V and 3 bases at J, with 12 bases between the two ends. The DNA of the CDR3 is TGTGCCAGCAGCAGGACGGAGGACTACGAGCAGTACTTC. This encodes CASSRTEDYEQYF.

The chain uses TRBV2 and TRBJ2-7; D gene unclear. The CDR3 length is 13 residues. The germline V gene encodes CDR1 SNHLY and CDR2 FYNNEI. The V end was cut by 0 bases, the J end by 2 bases, with 5 bases between. The CDR3 sequence is CASSEASTYEQYF. The DNA of the CDR3 is TGTGCCAGCAGTGAAGCGAGTACCTACGAGCAGTACTTC.

The chain recombines TRBV7-9 with TRBJ1-1; tentative D call: TRBD1 (5 bases). V dropped 6 bases and J dropped 0 bases, with 17 bases sitting between them. CDR3 size: 16 residues. Germline assignment: CDR1 SEHNR and CDR2 FQNEAQ (reference sequence). The CDR3 is CASRPLRLGVNTEAFF. The CDR3 bases are TGTGCCAGCAGACCCCTGCGGTTAGGGGTGAACACTGAAGCTTTCTTT. Looking up the rest from reference TRBV7-9 and TRBJ1-1 gives the full variable domain: DTGVSQNPRHKITKRGQNVTFRCDPISEHNRLYWYRQTLGQGPEFLTYFQNEAQLEKSRLLSDRFSAERPKGSFSTLEIQRTEQGDSAMYLCASRPLRLGVNTEAFFGQGTRLTVV.

This chain uses TRBV4-1 with TRBJ1-1, with 9 bases lining up with TRBD1. The germline gives CDR1 MGHRA, CDR2 YSYEKL. CDR3 length: 18 residues. After removal of 4 bases from V and 0 bases from J, the junction contained 12 bases not matched to a gene. The CDR3 region has the DNA TGCGCCAGCAGCCCCGGGACAGGGCTGACACTTCTGAACACTGAAGCTTTCTTT. It specifies CASSPGTGLTLLNTEAFF.

The chain recombines TRBV3-1 (or the pseudogene TRBV3-2) with TRBJ2-1, with D possibly matching TRBD1 (5 bases). CDR3 length: 16 residues. From germline, CDR1 is LGHDT and CDR2 YNNKEL (reference sequence). V lost 0 bases to trimming and J lost 3 bases, with 12 bases between them. CDR3 coding DNA: TGTGCCAGCAGCCAAGAAAGGGGAAACCTCTACAATGAGCAGTTCTTC. This translates into CASSQERGNLYNEQFF.

The chain employs TRBV7-2 and TRBJ2-5, with 9 nucleotides matching TRBD1. The CDR3 is made up of 14 amino acids. CDR1 SGHTA and CDR2 FQGNSA come from the germline V gene. The V gene end was trimmed by 6 bases and the J gene end by 5 bases; junction bases not matched to a gene: 7. The CDR3 protein is CASRNRGPGETQYF. The CDR3 DNA sequence: TGTGCCAGCAGAAACAGGGGGCCCGGGGAGACCCAGTACTTC.

The chain combines TRBV11-2 with TRBJ1-2, with 8 bases identical to TRBD1. Germline loops: CDR1 SGHAT, CDR2 FQNNGV. V dropped 5 bases and J dropped 6; count of bases not matched to a gene: 8. This CDR3 spans 14 amino acids. The CDR3 spells CASSVRTGRDGYTF. The CDR3 nucleotides are TGTGCCAGCAGCGTGAGGACAGGGAGAGATGGCTACACCTTC.

The chain employs TRBV25-1 and TRBJ2-1; 8 nucleotides agree with TRBD1. The germline V gene encodes CDR1 MGHDK and CDR2 SYGVNS. The CDR3 is 14 residues long. V gave up 5 bases and J gave up 5 bases; unmatched junction bases: 5. CDR3 nucleotide sequence: TGTGCCAGCAGTAGGACAGGGCAGAACAATGAGCAGTTCTTC. Its translation is CASSRTGQNNEQFF.

This sequence joins TRBV19 and TRBJ2-3, with 11 nucleotides matching TRBD2. J lost 8 bases, V lost 7 bases, and 8 bases had no gene match. The CDR3 contains 14 residues. Germline V gene lookup returns CDR1 LNHDA and CDR2 SQIVND (reference sequence). CDR3 nucleotide sequence: TGTGCCAGTACCGGGACTAGCGGCCACGGTACGCAGTATTTT. Residues: CASTGTSGHGTQYF.

The chain uses TRBV6-6 and TRBJ2-1; D possibly corresponds to TRBD2 (7 bases). V dropped 5 bases and J dropped 4 bases, with 21 bases sitting between them. This CDR3 region has 17 residues. CDR1 is MNHNY and CDR2 is SVGAGI in the germline V gene (reference sequence). CDR3 amino acids: CASSRFGGPFSYNEQFF. The CDR3 coding sequence is TGTGCCAGCAGTCGTTTCGGGGGGCCCTTTAGTTACAATGAGCAGTTCTTC.

This chain joins TRBV5-4 and TRBJ2-7, with TRBD2 matching 13 bases. V shed 4 bases and J 0 bases; nucleotides not matched to a gene: 13. Germline assignment: CDR1 SGHNT and CDR2 YYREEE (reference sequence). The CDR3 sequence is 19 residues long. The CDR3 sequence is CASSLGPGTSGTSSYEQYF. CDR3 DNA sequence: TGTGCCAGCAGCCTGGGACCGGGGACTAGCGGGACGAGCTCCTACGAGCAGTACTTC.

The chain is built from TRBV7-2 and TRBJ1-5; TRBD1 matches 9 bases. The trim removed 2 bases at V and 7 bases at J, leaving 6 bases unmatched. Germline V CDR1 and CDR2: SGHTA, FQGNSA. This CDR3 contains 15 residues. CDR3 in DNA: TGTGCCAGCAGCTTATTACAGGGGGCGGAACAGCCCCAGCATTTT. This gives the protein CASSLLQGAEQPQHF.

The chain joins TRBV5-8 to TRBJ2-3, with 13 bases matching TRBD2. This CDR3 spans 18 amino acids. J gave up 2 bases and V 4 bases, and 10 bases lay outside the gene matches. From germline, CDR1 is SGHTS and CDR2 YDEGEE. The CDR3 loop reads CASSPWTSGSIYTDTQYF. CDR3 in DNA: TGTGCCAGCAGCCCCTGGACTAGCGGGAGTATTTACACAGATACGCAGTATTTT. The full variable domain, rest sourced from reference TRBV5-8 and TRBJ2-3, is EAGVTQSPTHLIKTRGQQATLRCSPISGHTSVYWYQQALGLGLQFLLWYDEGEERNRGNFPPRFSGRQFPNYSSELNVNALELEDSALYLCASSPWTSGSIYTDTQYFGPGTRLTVL.

The chain couples TRBV10-1 to TRBJ2-1, with 8 bases lining up with TRBD2. This CDR3 region has 15 residues. V trimming: 0 bases; J trimming: 6 bases; junction bases outside the gene matches: 4. Germline lookup yields CDR1 WNHNN and CDR2 SYGVQD (reference sequence). CDR3 DNA sequence: TGCGCCAGCAGTGAGTCTAGCGGGACTAGCAATGAGCAGTTCTTC. This encodes CASSESSGTSNEQFF.

The chain joins TRBV19 to TRBJ1-2; D is undetermined. The V end was cut by 3 bases, the J end by 4 bases, with 15 bases between. There are 15 residues in the CDR3. The germline gives CDR1 LNHDA, CDR2 SQIVND (reference sequence). DNA of the CDR3: TGTGCCAGTAGTATCGATCGAGGGCGGCCCTATGGCTACACCTTC. Amino acid sequence: CASSIDRGRPYGYTF.

V is TRBV10-3 and J is TRBJ1-5, with D possibly TRBD1 on 6 matching bases. Trimming left V 10 bases short and J 7 bases short, with 20 bases between. CDR1 and CDR2 from the germline V gene are ENHRY and SYGVKD. This CDR3 is built from 14 residues. DNA for the CDR3: TGTGCCACCTCTGGAGCTACAGGGAACCAGCCCCAGCATTTT. Residues: CATSGATGNQPQHF.

The J gene is TRBJ2-5, the V gene TRBV7-9, with a weak D call TRBD1 (6 bases). This CDR3 comprises 15 residues. V lost 5 bases, J lost 7 bases, and 20 bases lay in between. Germline V gene lookup returns CDR1 SEHNR and CDR2 FQNEAQ (reference sequence). The CDR3 nucleotides read TGTGCCAGCAGCCCAGGAACAGGGTATTATGTGACCCAGTACTTC. It encodes CASSPGTGYYVTQYF. The whole variable domain, filled in from reference TRBV7-9 and TRBJ2-5, reads DTGVSQNPRHKITKRGQNVTFRCDPISEHNRLYWYRQTLGQGPEFLTYFQNEAQLEKSRLLSDRFSAERPKGSFSTLEIQRTEQGDSAMYLCASSPGTGYYVTQYFGPGTRLLVL.